A selection of T cell receptor beta chains follows, all from one sample in a study of blood T cell repertoires in COVID-19. Method: immunoSEQ multiplex PCR; TCRdb's copy keeps in-frame clones and lacks some. The table lists 100,000 or so clones, around 73% of them singletons. The sample was peripheral blood. These receptors all stem from a man in his sixties with active or convalescent COVID-19. The CDR3 runs from the conserved cysteine through the conserved F or W. Not every row has a clone size; where given, it reads once, few, many or a size class.

CASSDQGRNTDTQYF,.,TRBV7-9,TRBJ2-3
CASSEAQVKVREQYF,.,TRBV6-1,TRBJ2-7
CASRDGLYYGYTF,few,TRBV7-9,TRBJ1-2
CAISDSTSGMGETQYF,.,TRBV10-3,TRBJ2-5
CASSILTGFTEAFF,once,TRBV7-2,TRBJ1-1
CASSSGLRLETQYF,.,TRBV28,TRBJ2-5
CASSPGTGSYEQYF,once,TRBV3-1/TRBV3-2,TRBJ2-7
CASSSGNEQFF,.,TRBV12-3/TRBV12-4,TRBJ2-1
CASSTGTGGGNTIYF,.,TRBV19,TRBJ1-3
CASSSGLALQETQYF,.,TRBV5-1,TRBJ2-5
CASSLGTRDSPLHF,few,TRBV7-9,TRBJ1-6